These T cell receptor beta chains were read from a single sample in a study of naive and memory T cell subsets. One entry per CDR3 protein, called by TCRdb with MiXCR from the 5' RACE reads. The sample has more than 50,000 distinct CDR3 sequences, about 7% seen once. Source of these receptors: a male donor in good health. Both conserved end residues are part of each CDR3. D genes are given only for firm matches. Where a row states a size, it is once, few, many or the class of an expanded clone; other rows omit it.

TRBD1,many,TRBJ2-6,TRBV29-1,16,CSAVGQGTPGANVLTF,TGCAGCGCTGTGGGACAGGGGACCCCTGGGGCCAACGTCCTGACTTTC
.,many,TRBJ1-1,TRBV6-6,13,CASSATVNTEAFF,TGTGCCAGCAGTGCGACAGTGAACACTGAAGCTTTCTTT
.,many,TRBJ2-1,TRBV15,17,CATSRPPPGSSYNEQFF,TGTGCCACCAGCAGACCCCCCCCGGGAAGCTCCTACAATGAGCAGTTCTTC
.,many,TRBJ2-5,TRBV20-1,16,CSARLPFLSAVETQYF,TGCAGTGCTCGATTACCTTTCCTTAGCGCAGTGGAGACCCAGTACTTC
TRBD1,few,TRBJ1-5,TRBV5-1,17,CASSLEGQGAPDQPQHF,TGCGCCAGCAGCTTGGAGGGACAGGGAGCCCCTGATCAGCCCCAGCATTTT
TRBD1,.,TRBJ1-2,TRBV12-3/TRBV12-4,15,CASSLGQGANYGYTF,TGTGCCAGCAGTTTGGGGCAGGGGGCTAACTATGGCTACACCTTC
.,many,TRBJ2-5,TRBV20-1,15,CSARDRGRTQETQYF,TGCAGTGCTAGAGATCGAGGACGGACCCAAGAGACCCAGTACTTC
TRBD1,few,TRBJ1-2,TRBV30,13,CAWSVDRGQGYTF,TGTGCCTGGAGTGTAGACAGGGGGCAAGGCTACACCTTC
TRBD2,few,TRBJ2-2,TRBV27,19,CATGEPTSGRAFYTGELFF,TGTGCCACCGGAGAACCGACTAGCGGGAGGGCCTTTTATACCGGGGAGCTGTTTTTT
.,many,TRBJ2-4,TRBV5-8,15,CASSLEQLAKNIQYF,TGTGCCAGCAGCTTGGAACAGCTAGCCAAAAACATTCAGTACTTC
.,few,TRBJ1-5,TRBV6-1,13,CASSDRLNQPQHF,TGTGCCAGCAGTGACAGACTCAATCAGCCCCAGCATTTT